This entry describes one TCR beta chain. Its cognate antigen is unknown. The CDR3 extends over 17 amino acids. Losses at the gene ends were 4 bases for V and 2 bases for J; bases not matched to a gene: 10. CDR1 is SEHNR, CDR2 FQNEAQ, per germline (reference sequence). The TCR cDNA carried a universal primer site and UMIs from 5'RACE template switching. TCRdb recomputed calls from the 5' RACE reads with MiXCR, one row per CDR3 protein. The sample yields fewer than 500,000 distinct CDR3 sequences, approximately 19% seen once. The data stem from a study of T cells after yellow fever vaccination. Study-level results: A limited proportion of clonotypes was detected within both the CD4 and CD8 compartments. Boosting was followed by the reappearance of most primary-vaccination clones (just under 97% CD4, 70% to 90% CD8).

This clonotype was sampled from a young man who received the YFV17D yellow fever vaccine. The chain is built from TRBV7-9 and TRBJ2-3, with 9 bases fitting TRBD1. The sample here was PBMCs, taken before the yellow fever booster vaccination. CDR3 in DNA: TGTGCCAGCAGCTCCGAACAGGGGGCTATGTCCACAGATACGCAGTATTTT. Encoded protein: CASSSEQGAMSTDTQYF.